The clone carrying this T cell receptor (beta chain) was found many times. The data are from a study of identical twins. Unmatched junction bases numbered 4, after V lost 0 bases and J lost 4 bases. The germline gives CDR1 LGHNA, CDR2 YNFKEQ. The length of the CDR3 is 16 residues. One entry per CDR3 protein, called by TCRdb with MiXCR from the 5' RACE reads. This sample has 1.5 million to 2 million distinct CDR3 sequences, with under 35% found just once. The specimen sequenced was cord blood. The TCR sequence derives from a newborn girl in good health. V is TRBV4-2 and J is TRBJ2-1; 9 nucleotides align to TRBD2. The CDR3 bases are TGTGCCAGCAGCCAAGAGGCGGGAGGGCCTTACAATGAGCAGTTCTTC. Translated, it gives CASSQEAGGPYNEQFF.